The 18 T cell receptor beta chains listed next were all sequenced from one sample in a study of blood T cell repertoires in COVID-19. Generated by immunoSEQ multiplex PCR, the TCRdb table keeps only in-frame clones and is missing some. This table has fewer than 110,000 clones, 84% appearing once. The sequencing input was peripheral blood. The receptors come from a human donor in a cohort sampled during active COVID-19.

V and J are TRBV6-2 or TRBV6-3 and TRBJ2-1; 7 bases agree with TRBD1. CDR3 length: 15 amino acids. Germline V CDR1 and CDR2: MNHEY, SVGEGT. The junction had 2 bases not matched to a gene; V was cut back by 2 bases and J by 1 base. CDR3 region: CASSYEGASYNEQFF. The CDR3 coding sequence is TGTGCCAGCAGTTACGAGGGGGCATCCTACAATGAGCAGTTCTTC.

The chain combines TRBV20-1 with TRBJ1-5; D is perhaps TRBD1 (6 bases). The CDR3 totals 15 residues. Trimming pared 3 bases from V and 0 bases from J, leaving 12 bases between. CDR1 DFQATT and CDR2 SNEGSKA come from the germline V gene (reference sequence). CDR3: CSASPGANSNQPQHF. The DNA of the CDR3 is TGCAGTGCTAGTCCAGGGGCAAATAGCAATCAGCCCCAGCATTTT.

The chain joins TRBV24-1 to TRBJ1-3; TRBD1 matches at 8 bases. The junction had 15 bases not matched to a gene; V was cut back by 3 bases and J by 3 bases. CDR3 length equals 19 residues. Germline lookup yields CDR1 KGHDR and CDR2 SFDVKD. This CDR3 reads CATSDRRDRTLMIGNTIYF. CDR3 sequence (DNA): TGTGCCACCAGTGATCGCCGGGACAGGACCCTCATGATTGGAAACACCATATATTTT.

The J gene is TRBJ1-2, the V gene TRBV12-3 or TRBV12-4; 7 bases match TRBD1. V lost 7 bases and J lost 7; bases outside the gene matches: 6. The CDR3 is 12 amino acids. The CDR3 spells CASTQGGSGYTF. The CDR3 DNA reads TGTGCCAGCACCCAGGGGGGTAGTGGCTACACCTTC.

The V gene is TRBV2, the J gene TRBJ2-7, with D possibly TRBD1 on 6 matching bases. Looked up from germline, CDR1 is SNHLY and CDR2 is FYNNEI. V dropped 6 bases and J dropped 4 bases, with 19 bases sitting between them. The CDR3 runs 15 residues. CDR3 bases: TGTGCCAGCAGAAGTTTGCAGGGGCTGTATTACGAGCAGTACTTC. Its translation is CASRSLQGLYYEQYF.

The rearrangement joins TRBV7-2 to TRBJ2-1, with 7 nucleotides matching TRBD1. Germline V CDR1 and CDR2: SGHTA, FQGNSA. The J segment lost 4 bases and the V segment lost 5 bases, leaving 8 bases of the junction unmatched. The CDR3 runs 15 residues. CDR3 bases: TGTGCCAGCAGCCCGAGTCAGGGGGAATACAATGAGCAGTTCTTC. Amino acids: CASSPSQGEYNEQFF.

The chain joins TRBV6-5 to TRBJ2-3; a possible D gene is TRBD1 (7 bases). V was cut by 5 bases and J by 4 bases, with 13 bases left in between. CDR1 is MNHEY, CDR2 SVGAGI, per germline. This CDR3 is 14 amino acids long. The CDR3 DNA follows: TGTGCCAGCAGTCAGGGGGGCGTTTCAGATACGCAGTATTTT. As protein: CASSQGGVSDTQYF.

The chain is built from TRBV11-2 and TRBJ1-3; D uncertain. The CDR3 extends over 13 amino acids. Germline V lookup: CDR1 SGHAT, CDR2 FQNNGV. With 6 bases removed from V and 2 bases from J, the gap between germline ends came to 8 bases. The CDR3 is CASREGAGNTIYF. DNA of the CDR3: TGTGCCAGCAGGGAGGGCGCTGGAAACACCATATATTTT.

The chain has TRBV6-2 or TRBV6-3 and TRBJ2-7; TRBD2 agrees at 10 bases. Germline assignment: CDR1 MNHEY and CDR2 SVGEGT. V dropped 2 bases and J dropped 3; count of bases not matched to a gene: 7. The CDR3 is 16 amino acids. The CDR3 reads CASSYPVWTSGYEQYF. The CDR3 bases are TGTGCCAGCAGTTACCCGGTATGGACTAGCGGCTACGAGCAGTACTTC.

This chain links TRBV28 with TRBJ2-2; no clear D gene. The CDR3 is 13 amino acids. The V gene's germline CDR1 is MDHEN and CDR2 SYDVKM. Trimming removed 5 bases from V and 4 bases from J, with 8 bases in between. The CDR3 coding sequence is TGTGCCAGCAGTAAAGGAGCCACCGGGGAGCTGTTTTTT. It specifies CASSKGATGELFF.

This clone was counted once. This chain links TRBV7-3 with TRBJ2-3, with 15 bases identical to TRBD2. Germline V gene data show CDR1 as SGHTA and CDR2 as FQGTGA. V gave up 5 bases and J gave up 2 bases; unmatched junction bases: 5. CDR3 length: 17 amino acids. CDR3 amino acids: CASSPWTSGRATDTQYF. The CDR3 nucleotides are TGTGCCAGCAGCCCCTGGACTAGCGGGAGGGCCACAGATACGCAGTATTTT.

The chain joins TRBV10-3 to TRBJ1-6, with D tentatively TRBD1 (5 bases). CDR3 length: 15 residues. The ends were cut back, 2 bases at V and 0 bases at J, with 5 bases in the middle. Looked up from germline, CDR1 is ENHRY and CDR2 is SYGVKD. CDR3 DNA: TGTGCCATCAGTGAGAGGGGCTCCTATAATTCACCCCTCCACTTT. Protein sequence: CAISERGSYNSPLHF.

The V gene is TRBV6-6, the J gene TRBJ2-2; D unresolved. The CDR3 is 15 residues long. CDR1 and CDR2 from the germline V gene are MNHNY and SVGAGI (reference sequence). The germline V and J ends were trimmed by 6 bases and 0 bases, with 11 bases remaining between them. Here the CDR3 DNA reads TGTGCCAGCAGATCCGTAGATACGAACACCGGGGAGCTGTTTTTT. It codes for CASRSVDTNTGELFF.

This chain uses TRBV28 with TRBJ1-2, with D possibly TRBD1 on 5 matching bases. The CDR3 extends over 15 amino acids. Trimming shortened V by 4 bases and J by 6 bases, and 18 bases separated the two germline ends. CDR1 is MDHEN and CDR2 is SYDVKM in the germline V gene. This chain's CDR3 is CASSSTPGQGDGYTF. The CDR3 DNA follows: TGTGCCAGCAGTTCAACCCCCGGGCAGGGTGATGGCTACACCTTC.

As DNA, the CDR3 is TGTGCCAGCAGTTACTCGGGACAGGGGACAGATACGCAGTATTTT. Protein product: CASSYSGQGTDTQYF. The chain joins TRBV6-2 or TRBV6-3 to TRBJ2-3; 10 nucleotides line up with TRBD1. Per the germline V gene, CDR1 is MNHEY and CDR2 is SVGEGT. This CDR3 has 15 residues. With 0 bases clipped from V and 3 bases from J, the junction kept 0 bases outside the gene matches.

The gene calls are TRBV18 and TRBJ2-1; D might be TRBD2 (6 bases). Germline-derived CDR1 and CDR2 are KGHSH and LQKENI. The CDR3 runs to 15 residues. V lost 3 bases and J lost 8, with 17 bases in between. For the CDR3, the DNA is TGTGCCAGCTCACCGACTCGGGGCGGGAACGATGAGCAGTTCTTC. Amino acid sequence: CASSPTRGGNDEQFF.

This chain connects TRBV3-1 (or the pseudogene TRBV3-2) to TRBJ2-7, with D hard to call. The germline CDR1 and CDR2 sequences are LGHDT and YNNKEL (reference sequence). V was cut by 1 base and J by 0 bases, with 7 bases left in between. The CDR3 sequence is 14 residues long. Written as DNA, the CDR3 is TGTGCCAGCAGCCAAGGACTTGGCTCCTACGAGCAGTACTTC. This codes for CASSQGLGSYEQYF.

In this sample, this clone turned up a few times. This CDR3 is CASNQQGNSNQPQHF. Here the CDR3 DNA reads TGTGCCAGCAATCAACAGGGGAATAGCAATCAGCCCCAGCATTTT. The chain couples TRBV2 to TRBJ1-5; 7 nucleotides agree with TRBD1. J lost 0 bases, V lost 7 bases, and 6 bases had no gene match. CDR3 length: 15 residues. The germline V gene has CDR1 SNHLY and CDR2 FYNNEI.